Each of the 15 T cell receptor beta chains below was sequenced from the same sample in a study of neurological immune-mediated disorders. In TCRdb, the 5' RACE reads were re-called with MiXCR into one record per CDR3 protein. The sample lists about 30,000 distinct CDR3 sequences; under 6% were seen once. The source material was CD4+ T cells from blood. The receptors were sampled from a woman aged 45 to 65 in good health.

This clonotype was counted ten times or more. CDR3 bases: TGCAGTGCTAGAGATCCTAGCGGGAGCTCCTACGAGCAGTACTTC. Translating it yields CSARDPSGSSYEQYF. The J gene is TRBJ2-7, the V gene TRBV20-1; 10 bases line up with TRBD2. V lost 0 bases, J lost 0 bases, and 2 bases stayed unmatched. Per the germline V gene, CDR1 is DFQATT and CDR2 is SNEGSKA (reference sequence). This CDR3 comprises 15 residues.

This clonotype was counted many times. CDR3 coding DNA: TGCAGTGCTATGTTGGAGACAGGGGGTGAAAAACTGTTTTTT. This codes for CSAMLETGGEKLFF. The V gene is TRBV20-1, the J gene TRBJ1-4; 9 bases match TRBD1. Trimming took 4 bases from V and 7 from J; bases not matched to a gene: 7. The V gene's germline CDR1 is DFQATT and CDR2 SNEGSKA (reference sequence). This CDR3 region has 14 residues.

This clonotype was seen many times. The V call is TRBV20-1, the J call TRBJ2-7, with 8 bases lining up with TRBD2. Trimming removed 0 bases from V and 6 bases from J; junction bases left unmatched: 7. Germline CDR1 is DFQATT and CDR2 is SNEGSKA (reference sequence). There are 14 residues in the CDR3. In DNA, the CDR3 is TGCAGTGCTAGAGATCGGGGGGGGCCCCTCGAGCAGTACTTC. This sequence encodes CSARDRGGPLEQYF.

This clonotype occurred many times. The rearrangement links TRBV2 to TRBJ1-5; TRBD1 matches 9 bases. J gave up 6 bases and V 6 bases, and 6 bases lay outside the gene matches. The CDR3 is 14 amino acids. CDR1 is SNHLY, CDR2 FYNNEI, per germline. Written as DNA, the CDR3 is TGTGCCAGCAGGGAGGGACAGGGAGGTCAGCCCCAGCATTTT. Protein product: CASREGQGGQPQHF.

This clonotype was found many times. The chain recombines TRBV28 with TRBJ2-3, with D perhaps TRBD1 (5 bases). The CDR3 is 14 amino acids. Trimming shortened V by 5 bases and J by 2 bases, and 11 bases separated the two germline ends. Germline CDR1 reads MDHEN; CDR2 reads SYDVKM. The DNA of the CDR3 is TGTGCCAGCAGTAGGGCAGGGTTCACAGATACGCAGTATTTT. Its protein is CASSRAGFTDTQYF.

The chain joins TRBV5-1 to TRBJ1-4, with D perhaps matching TRBD1 (5 bases). Per germline, CDR1 SGHRS and CDR2 YFSETQ. V lost 2 bases, J lost 4 bases, and 6 bases lay in between. This CDR3 has 13 amino acids. The CDR3 DNA reads TGCGCCAGCAGCTTAGACAGTAATGAAAAACTGTTTTTT. This codes for CASSLDSNEKLFF.

This clonotype rates as medium-sized. The V gene is TRBV25-1, the J gene TRBJ2-1; 12 nucleotides match TRBD2. This CDR3 region has 15 residues. J gave up 0 bases and V 6 bases, and 0 bases lay outside the gene matches. Germline loops: CDR1 MGHDK, CDR2 SYGVNS. CDR3 in DNA: TGTGCCAGCAGGACTAGCGGGAGCTCCTACAATGAGCAGTTCTTC. Amino acids: CASRTSGSSYNEQFF.

This clonotype has ten or more counts. This chain uses TRBV27 with TRBJ1-2; the D is unclear. The CDR3 runs to 16 residues. The V gene's germline CDR1 is MNHEY and CDR2 SMNVEV (reference sequence). The V end was cut by 5 bases, the J end by 8 bases, with 24 bases between. CDR3: CASSEALSGLRRGYTF. In DNA form, the CDR3 reads TGTGCCAGCAGTGAGGCCCTATCCGGACTTAGGCGAGGCTACACCTTC.

At least ten counts were recorded for this clonotype. V and J are TRBV20-1 and TRBJ2-1; TRBD2 aligns across 12 bases. Germline V gene data show CDR1 as DFQATT and CDR2 as SNEGSKA (reference sequence). The CDR3 length is 15 residues. V was clipped by 0 bases and J by 8 bases; unmatched bases: 5. In DNA, the CDR3 is TGCAGTGCTAGAGACCTAGCGGGAGGGGGCTATGAGCAGTTCTTC. Its protein is CSARDLAGGGYEQFF.

This clonotype occurred many times. The J gene is TRBJ2-2, the V gene TRBV11-2; the D gene is possibly TRBD1 (5 bases). This CDR3 has 15 residues. The germline V gene has CDR1 SGHAT and CDR2 FQNNGV. The ends were cut back, 0 bases at V and 6 bases at J, with 11 bases in the middle. CDR3 in amino acids: CASSLEPSGSGELFF. CDR3 DNA: TGTGCCAGCAGCTTAGAACCCTCAGGGTCCGGGGAGCTGTTTTTT.

This clonotype was observed at least ten times. This chain uses TRBV5-1 with TRBJ2-1; TRBD1 matches 8 bases. In germline, CDR1 is SGHRS, CDR2 YFSETQ. This CDR3 is 16 amino acids long. V dropped 3 bases and J dropped 5; count of bases not matched to a gene: 10. CDR3 loop: CASSSYIGQGNNEQFF. Written as DNA, the CDR3 is TGCGCCAGCAGCTCATACATAGGACAGGGCAACAATGAGCAGTTCTTC.

This clonotype was detected many times. This chain connects TRBV7-6 to TRBJ2-1; 11 bases align to TRBD1. From germline, CDR1 is SGHVS and CDR2 FNYEAQ. The CDR3 length is 16 residues. The J segment lost 10 bases and the V segment lost 1 base, leaving 9 bases of the junction unmatched. CDR3 residues: CASSLVWGQGVKEQFF. CDR3 bases: TGTGCCAGCAGCTTAGTTTGGGGACAGGGGGTTAAAGAGCAGTTCTTC.

This clonotype was recorded at least ten times. V gene TRBV20-1 combines with J gene TRBJ1-5; 7 bases agree with TRBD1. Germline lookup yields CDR1 DFQATT and CDR2 SNEGSKA (reference sequence). This CDR3 comprises 17 residues. CDR3 in amino acids: CSVAGQGGGYSNQPQHF. CDR3 nucleotide sequence: TGCAGCGTTGCGGGGCAGGGGGGGGGCTATAGCAATCAGCCCCAGCATTTT.

This clonotype has a count of ten or more. The chain uses TRBV12-3 or TRBV12-4 and TRBJ2-7; a weak D match, TRBD1 (5 bases). The CDR3 is 14 residues long. V shed 1 base and J shed 2 bases, with 9 bases lying between them. CDR3 loop: CASSLGGRTYEQYF. The CDR3 DNA is TGTGCCAGCAGTTTAGGGGGCAGAACCTACGAGCAGTACTTC.

This clonotype was seen ten or more times. This chain joins TRBV7-2 and TRBJ2-7; 8 bases line up with TRBD1. J gave up 2 bases and V 3 bases, and 12 bases lay outside the gene matches. Germline lookup yields CDR1 SGHTA and CDR2 FQGNSA. The CDR3 covers 17 residues. The CDR3 bases are TGTGCCAGCAGCTTCGGGACAGGTTTTTTCTCCCCCTACGAGCAGTACTTC. Translation: CASSFGTGFFSPYEQYF.